These 27 T cell receptor beta chains share one sample of origin, sequenced in a study of blood T cell repertoires in COVID-19. Repertoires were generated with immunoSEQ multiplex PCR, while TCRdb's copy carries only in-frame clones and drops some. Of about 130,000 clones in the sample, 74% were seen once. Sequencing was performed on peripheral blood. These receptors all stem from a man of 80 years or more with COVID-19, enrolled during active disease.

The V call is TRBV3-1 (or the pseudogene TRBV3-2), the J call TRBJ1-5; D is perhaps TRBD1 (5 bases). The CDR3 is 17 residues long. V was clipped by 0 bases and J by 3 bases, with 15 bases between them. Per germline, CDR1 LGHDT and CDR2 YNNKEL (reference sequence). CDR3 nucleotide sequence: TGTGCCAGCAGCCAAGAATTGTGGCAGGGCATCAATCAGCCCCAGCATTTT. This encodes CASSQELWQGINQPQHF.

This chain links TRBV5-8 with TRBJ1-1; D is ambiguous. Trimming shortened V by 0 bases and J by 10 bases, and 7 bases separated the two germline ends. CDR1 is SGHTS and CDR2 is YDEGEE in the germline V gene. The CDR3 contains 11 residues. The CDR3 sequence: CASSLVTVAFF. CDR3 DNA sequence: TGTGCCAGCAGCTTGGTAACAGTAGCTTTCTTT.

The J gene is TRBJ2-7, the V gene TRBV4-1, with 11 bases that match TRBD2. V was pared by 2 bases and J by 4 bases, with 7 bases of the junction left unmatched. Germline V lookup: CDR1 MGHRA, CDR2 YSYEKL. The CDR3 extends over 16 amino acids. CDR3 residues: CASSQSTSGSLYEQYF. The CDR3 nucleotides are TGCGCCAGCAGCCAATCAACTAGCGGGAGCCTGTACGAGCAGTACTTC.

The chain combines TRBV28 with TRBJ2-2, with a weak D call TRBD2 (5 bases). CDR3 size: 14 residues. The germline V gene encodes CDR1 MDHEN and CDR2 SYDVKM. V was clipped by 7 bases and J by 1 base, with 10 bases between them. CDR3: CASNSGMNTGELFF. The CDR3, as DNA: TGTGCCAGCAACTCGGGAATGAACACCGGGGAGCTGTTTTTT.

The V and J genes are TRBV27 and TRBJ1-5; possibly TRBD1 for D (6 bases). V shed 8 bases and J shed 5 bases, with 28 bases lying between them. The germline V gene encodes CDR1 MNHEY and CDR2 SMNVEV (reference sequence). The CDR3 runs to 18 residues. CDR3 sequence (DNA): TGTGCCAGCCGGAAAGTTCAGGGGTTACAAGGTGTGGATCAGCCCCAGCATTTT. Amino acids: CASRKVQGLQGVDQPQHF.

Written as DNA, the CDR3 is TGTGCCAGCAGACCACCTAGCGGGGTGGCCTACAATGAGCAGTTCTTC. Translating gives CASRPPSGVAYNEQFF. The V gene is TRBV2, the J gene TRBJ2-1; 9 positions match TRBD2. Unmatched junction bases numbered 8, after V lost 6 bases and J lost 2 bases. In germline, CDR1 is SNHLY, CDR2 FYNNEI. The CDR3 length is 16 residues.

The CDR3 nucleotides read TGTGCCAGCAGCGTTGGGGCGGGGCACCAAGAGACCCAGTACTTC. Translation gives CASSVGAGHQETQYF. The chain links TRBV9 to TRBJ2-5; possibly TRBD2 for D (6 bases). The germline V and J ends were trimmed by 2 bases and 0 bases, with 11 bases remaining between them. The CDR3 consists of 15 residues. Germline CDR1 reads SGDLS; CDR2 reads YYNGEE.

The gene calls are TRBV6-5 and TRBJ1-2; 7 bases line up with TRBD1. Unmatched junction bases numbered 10, after V lost 10 bases and J lost 5 bases. The CDR3 has 13 amino acids. Germline V lookup: CDR1 MNHEY, CDR2 SVGAGI. The CDR3 is CATSTGTAYGYTF. The CDR3 nucleotides are TGTGCCACAAGTACCGGGACAGCTTATGGCTACACCTTC.

This clone was recorded at least ten times. The chain couples TRBV28 to TRBJ2-1; the D gene is possibly TRBD1 (5 bases). The V gene's germline CDR1 is MDHEN and CDR2 SYDVKM. Between the trimmed V and J ends, which lost 5 bases and 6 bases, there was a span of 20 bases. The CDR3 is made up of 16 amino acids. Here the CDR3 reads CASSPSAGPMRNEQFF. The DNA of the CDR3 is TGTGCCAGCAGTCCCTCCGCAGGGCCGATGCGCAATGAGCAGTTCTTC.

This clone was counted a single time. V usage is TRBV5-5 and J usage is TRBJ2-1; TRBD1 is a possible D gene (5 bases). V was pared by 0 bases and J by 0 bases, with 7 bases between. Germline V gene lookup returns CDR1 SGHKS and CDR2 YYEKEE (reference sequence). CDR3 size: 15 residues. The DNA for the CDR3 is TGTGCCAGCAGCTTGGAGGGGTCCTCCTACAATGAGCAGTTCTTC. This gives the protein CASSLEGSSYNEQFF.

The chain combines TRBV28 with TRBJ2-7; D possibly corresponds to TRBD1 (6 bases). CDR1 MDHEN and CDR2 SYDVKM come from the germline V gene. This CDR3 is built from 15 residues. V lost 3 bases and J 1 base, leaving 13 bases between the germline ends. The CDR3 reads CASSFFGQPSYEQYF. CDR3 DNA: TGTGCCAGCAGTTTTTTTGGACAGCCGTCCTACGAGCAGTACTTC. Full variable domain (outside the CDR3, taken from reference TRBV28 and TRBJ2-7): DVKVTQSSRYLVKRTGEKVFLECVQDMDHENMFWYRQDPGLGLRLIYFSYDVKMKEKGDIPEGYSVSREKKERFSLILESASTNQTSMYLCASSFFGQPSYEQYFGPGTRLTVT.

This clone was detected a few times. The V call is TRBV4-3, the J call TRBJ2-7; TRBD2 matches at 7 bases. J lost 2 bases, V lost 2 bases, and 3 bases had no gene match. Germline V CDR1 and CDR2: LGHNA, YSLEER. The CDR3 is made up of 14 amino acids. The CDR3 is CASSQYAGAYEQYF. The CDR3 DNA is TGCGCCAGCAGCCAATACGCGGGAGCCTACGAGCAGTACTTC.

This clone was seen once. Here the CDR3 reads CASSLGQGARNEQFF. The CDR3 DNA is TGTGCCAGCAGCCTCGGACAGGGGGCGAGGAATGAGCAGTTCTTC. The chain is built from TRBV5-5 and TRBJ2-1; 11 bases match TRBD1. The germline V gene encodes CDR1 SGHKS and CDR2 YYEKEE (reference sequence). Trimming at V came to 4 bases and at J to 7 bases, leaving 7 bases not matched to a gene. There are 15 residues in the CDR3.

The chain is built from TRBV30 and TRBJ1-2, with 7 nucleotides matching TRBD1. The CDR3 runs 16 residues. Germline-derived CDR1 and CDR2 are GTSNPN and SVGIG (reference sequence). V gave up 2 bases and J gave up 4 bases; unmatched junction bases: 13. CDR3 protein: CAWSPPGQLTFYGYTF. DNA for the CDR3: TGTGCCTGGAGTCCTCCGGGACAGCTTACTTTCTATGGCTACACCTTC.

This clone was seen a handful of times. The chain uses TRBV28 and TRBJ2-2, with D perhaps TRBD2 (6 bases). Germline loops: CDR1 MDHEN, CDR2 SYDVKM. The CDR3 consists of 16 residues. The ends were cut back, 6 bases at V and 3 bases at J, with 17 bases in the middle. The chain's CDR3 is CASRPPGLQHTGELFF. DNA for the CDR3: TGTGCCAGCAGGCCACCGGGACTCCAGCACACCGGGGAGCTGTTTTTT.

This clone was counted a few times. The chain links TRBV5-6 to TRBJ2-5; D ambiguous. Germline CDR1 reads SGHDT; CDR2 reads YYEEEE. The CDR3 is made up of 12 amino acids. Trimming took off 0 bases at V and 9 bases at J, with 9 bases between the two ends. This CDR3 reads CASSLDRFAQYF. In DNA form, the CDR3 reads TGTGCCAGCAGCTTGGATCGGTTTGCCCAGTACTTC.

The chain joins TRBV15 to TRBJ2-1; TRBD2 aligns across 8 bases. The V segment lost 3 bases and the J segment 3 bases; nucleotides outside the gene matches: 16. The CDR3 runs to 19 residues. Germline values: CDR1 LNHNV, CDR2 YYDKDF (reference sequence). DNA for the CDR3: TGTGCCACCAGCAGCTTTGCGGGGGGACCTAGGAGGGGCTACAATGAGCAGTTCTTC. This sequence encodes CATSSFAGGPRRGYNEQFF. Filled out from reference TRBV15 and TRBJ2-1, the complete variable domain reads DAMVIQNPRYQVTQFGKPVTLSCSQTLNHNVMYWYQQKSSQAPKLLFHYYDKDFNNEADTPDNFQSRRPNTSFCFLDIRSPGLGDTAMYLCATSSFAGGPRRGYNEQFFGPGTRLTVL.

The V call is TRBV9, the J call TRBJ2-5, with 7 bases aligning to TRBD2. The germline CDR1 and CDR2 sequences are SGDLS and YYNGEE. V lost 2 bases to trimming and J lost 4 bases; unmatched junction nucleotides: 8. CDR3 length equals 15 residues. The CDR3 bases are TGTGCCAGCAGCGTCGTGGCGGGAGCAGGAGAGACCCAGTACTTC. It encodes CASSVVAGAGETQYF.

V and J are TRBV5-1 and TRBJ1-1; D may be TRBD1 (5 bases). This CDR3 comprises 14 residues. Looked up from germline, CDR1 is SGHRS and CDR2 is YFSETQ. Between the trimmed V and J ends, which lost 4 bases and 5 bases, there was a span of 15 bases. CDR3 nucleotides: TGCGCCAGCAGCCCCTCCCTTGGGGGGACTGAAGCTTTCTTT. It yields the protein CASSPSLGGTEAFF.

The chain joins TRBV5-6 to TRBJ2-2; possible D gene TRBD2, 6 bases. The CDR3 totals 14 residues. The germline CDR1 and CDR2 sequences are SGHDT and YYEEEE. The V gene lost 0 bases and the J gene lost 6 bases, with 9 bases spanning the gap. In nucleotides, the CDR3 is TGTGCCAGCAGCTTGGGACTAGTCTCCGGGGAGCTGTTTTTT. Amino acids: CASSLGLVSGELFF.

The chain joins TRBV2 to TRBJ1-1; 10 bases align to TRBD1. This CDR3 has 13 residues. Trimming cost V 6 bases and J 6 bases; bases outside gene matches: 4. CDR1 and CDR2 (germline): SNHLY, FYNNEI. This CDR3 reads CASRSTGGPEAFF. Written as DNA, the CDR3 is TGTGCCAGCAGATCGACAGGGGGCCCTGAAGCTTTCTTT.

The chain uses TRBV7-2 and TRBJ2-3; D uncertain. Germline lookup yields CDR1 SGHTA and CDR2 FQGNSA. The CDR3 sequence is 13 residues long. Between the trimmed V and J ends, which lost 3 bases and 2 bases, there was a span of 6 bases. The CDR3 region has the DNA TGTGCCAGCAGCTTTGCAGTCACAGATACGCAGTATTTT. Residues: CASSFAVTDTQYF.

The chain links TRBV21-1 to TRBJ2-1; the listed D gene, TRBD1, was not tested against the DNA. TRBV21-1 is deemed a pseudogene. The CDR3 has 14 amino acids. For the CDR3, the DNA is TGTGCCAGTAAGACCGGGACAGGGGCGGATGAGCAGTTCTTC. Encoded protein: CASKTGTGADEQFF.

This clone was detected a few times. The chain combines TRBV5-1 with TRBJ2-7; weak D call: TRBD1 (5 bases). This CDR3 has 12 residues. Trimming stripped 5 bases from V and 1 base from J, with 7 bases between. CDR1 is SGHRS, CDR2 YFSETQ, per germline. The CDR3 DNA is TGCGCCAGCAGGGGGCAGTCCTACGAGCAGTACTTC. Translated, it gives CASRGQSYEQYF.

CDR3 nucleotide sequence: TGTGCCAGCAGACAGGACTCTGGAAACACCATATATTTT. It translates to CASRQDSGNTIYF. The V gene is TRBV6-5, the J gene TRBJ1-3; D possibly corresponds to TRBD1 (5 bases). V gave up 6 bases and J gave up 0 bases, with 6 bases separating them. CDR3 length: 13 amino acids. Germline V gene sequence: CDR1 MNHEY, CDR2 SVGAGI.

This chain joins TRBV27 and TRBJ2-7; no clear D gene. The germline CDR1 and CDR2 sequences are MNHEY and SMNVEV (reference sequence). The CDR3 is 13 residues long. V lost 3 bases to trimming and J lost 2 bases, with 8 bases between them. The CDR3 sequence: CASSLRRPYEQYF. The DNA for the CDR3 is TGTGCCAGCAGTTTGAGGCGACCCTACGAGCAGTACTTC.

V usage is TRBV10-3 and J usage is TRBJ1-2, with 7 bases aligning to TRBD1. CDR1 is ENHRY, CDR2 SYGVKD, per germline. This CDR3 has 13 amino acids. With V trimmed by 4 bases and J by 2 bases, 1 base remained unmatched. CDR3 in amino acids: CAISAQGNYGYTF. CDR3 DNA sequence: TGTGCCATCAGTGCACAGGGGAACTATGGCTACACCTTC.